This T cell receptor (beta chain) was profiled in a study of blood T cell repertoires in COVID-19. Overall study: From T cells, B-cell-depleted T cells, or PBMCs came the material, which was cDNA or gDNA.

Germline loops: CDR1 MGHRA, CDR2 YSYEKL. This CDR3 is built from 14 residues. Between the trimmed V and J ends, which lost 0 bases and 4 bases, there was a span of 10 bases. In the study's own analysis: Scientists estimated how many nucleated cells there were by amplifying reference gene primers. Here immunoSEQ multiplex PCR was the method, and the copy in TCRdb shows in-frame clones only, minus some. V and J calls and clone size are given by that table; D and trimming were obtained from the DNA. Here the sample spans 270,000 or so clones, around 89% being singletons. The chain combines TRBV4-1 with TRBJ2-7, with a weak D call TRBD2 (5 bases). The TCR comes from a man in his forties with acute or convalescent COVID-19. Sequences were obtained from peripheral blood. The CDR3 DNA sequence: TGCGCCAGCAGCCAAGACGAGGGCAGATACGAGCAGTACTTC. Amino acids: CASSQDEGRYEQYF.